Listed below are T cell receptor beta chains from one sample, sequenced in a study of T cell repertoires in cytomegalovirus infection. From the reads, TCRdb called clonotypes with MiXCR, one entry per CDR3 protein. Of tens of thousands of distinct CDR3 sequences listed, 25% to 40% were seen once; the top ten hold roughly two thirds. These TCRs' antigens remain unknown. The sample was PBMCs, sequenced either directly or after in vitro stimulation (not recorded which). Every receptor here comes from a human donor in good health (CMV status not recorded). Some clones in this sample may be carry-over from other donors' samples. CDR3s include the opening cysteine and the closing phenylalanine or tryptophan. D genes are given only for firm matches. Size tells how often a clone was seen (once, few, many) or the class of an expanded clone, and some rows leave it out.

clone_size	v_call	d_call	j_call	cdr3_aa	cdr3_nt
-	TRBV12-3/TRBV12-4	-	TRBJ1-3	CASSFAGNTIYF	TGTGCCAGCAGTTTTGCCGGAAACACCATATATTTT
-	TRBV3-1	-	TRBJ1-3	CASSQGPGNTIYF	TGTGCCAGCAGCCAAGGCCCTGGAAACACCATATATTTT
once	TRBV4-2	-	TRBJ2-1	CASTPPGRYNEQFF	TGTGCCAGCACTCCCCCGGGCCGATACAATGAGCAGTTCTTC
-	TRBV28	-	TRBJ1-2	CASRGDGNYGYTF	TGTGCCAGCAGGGGGGACGGCAACTATGGCTACACCTTC
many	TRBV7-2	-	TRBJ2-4	CASSPDRKNIQYF	TGTGCCAGCAGCCCCGATCGCAAAAACATTCAGTACTTC
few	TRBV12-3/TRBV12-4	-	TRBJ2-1	CASSWGRTSYNEQFF	TGTGCCAGCTCATGGGGACGCACCTCCTACAATGAGCAGTTCTTC
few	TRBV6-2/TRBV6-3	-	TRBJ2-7	CASSYSRDRLSYEQYF	TGTGCCAGCAGTTACTCGAGGGACCGACTCTCCTACGAGCAGTACTTC
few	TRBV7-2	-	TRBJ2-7	CASSSWDSGWEQYF	TGTGCCAGCAGCTCTTGGGACTCCGGCTGGGAGCAGTACTTC
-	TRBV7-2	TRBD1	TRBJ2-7	CASSAPFRQGSYEQYF	TGTGCCAGCAGCGCACCATTTCGACAGGGATCCTACGAGCAGTACTTC
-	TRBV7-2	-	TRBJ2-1	CASGQGPLQEQFF	TGTGCCAGCGGCCAGGGTCCCCTACAGGAGCAGTTCTTC
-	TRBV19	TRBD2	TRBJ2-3	CASKRLAGVDTQYF	TGTGCCAGTAAGCGGCTAGCGGGAGTGGATACGCAGTATTTT
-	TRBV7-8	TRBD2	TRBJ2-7	CASMLAGGREQYF	TGTGCCAGCATGCTAGCGGGGGGTCGGGAGCAGTACTTC
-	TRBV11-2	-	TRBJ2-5	CASSSSTPETQYF	TGTGCCAGCAGCTCATCCACACCGGAGACCCAGTACTTC
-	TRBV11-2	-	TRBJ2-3	CASSLELASDTQYF	TGTGCCAGCAGCTTAGAACTAGCTTCCGATACGCAGTATTTT
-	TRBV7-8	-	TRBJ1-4	CASTAREVFNEKLFF	TGTGCCAGCACCGCACGGGAAGTCTTTAATGAAAAACTGTTTTTT
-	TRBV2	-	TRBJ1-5	CASCFEGGSDQPQHF	TGTGCCAGCTGTTTTGAGGGTGGATCCGATCAGCCCCAGCATTTT
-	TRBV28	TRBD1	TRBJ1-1	CASSPPDRPGAFF	TGTGCCAGCAGCCCCCCGGACAGGCCGGGAGCTTTCTTT
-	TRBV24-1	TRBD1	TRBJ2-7	CATRRDGTGPYEQYF	TGTGCCACCCGCCGGGACGGGACAGGTCCCTACGAGCAGTACTTC
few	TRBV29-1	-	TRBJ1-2	CSALTEVFPLHGYTF	TGCAGCGCTCTGACGGAGGTTTTCCCCCTCCATGGCTACACCTTC
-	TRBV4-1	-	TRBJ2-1	CASSQESSGQYNEQFF	TGCGCCAGCAGCCAAGAATCTTCCGGGCAGTACAATGAGCAGTTCTTC
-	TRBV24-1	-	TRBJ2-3	CATSDLADTQYF	TGTGCCACCAGTGATTTGGCAGATACGCAGTATTTT
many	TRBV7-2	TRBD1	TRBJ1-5	CASSPGGSNQPQHF	TGTGCCAGCAGCCCAGGGGGTTCGAATCAGCCCCAGCATTTT
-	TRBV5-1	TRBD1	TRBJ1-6	CASTVRTGEYSPLHF	TGCGCCAGCACCGTCAGGACAGGGGAATATTCACCCCTCCACTTT
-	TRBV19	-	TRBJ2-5	CASSDLGAGNTQETQYF	TGTGCCAGTAGTGACCTTGGGGCAGGGAATACTCAAGAGACCCAGTACTTC
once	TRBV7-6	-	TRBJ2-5	CASSLVRPGAQETQYF	TGTGCCAGCAGCTTAGTGCGCCCCGGGGCCCAAGAGACCCAGTACTTC
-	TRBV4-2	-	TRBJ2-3	CASSQQGTYSTDTQYF	TGTGCCAGCAGCCAACAGGGAACCTACTCCACAGATACGCAGTATTTT
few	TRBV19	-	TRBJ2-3	CASSGAHGTDTQYF	TGTGCCAGTAGTGGCGCCCACGGCACAGATACGCAGTATTTT
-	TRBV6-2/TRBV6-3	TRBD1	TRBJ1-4	CASSFITGGGEKLFF	TGTGCCAGCAGTTTTATTACAGGGGGCGGCGAAAAACTGTTTTTT